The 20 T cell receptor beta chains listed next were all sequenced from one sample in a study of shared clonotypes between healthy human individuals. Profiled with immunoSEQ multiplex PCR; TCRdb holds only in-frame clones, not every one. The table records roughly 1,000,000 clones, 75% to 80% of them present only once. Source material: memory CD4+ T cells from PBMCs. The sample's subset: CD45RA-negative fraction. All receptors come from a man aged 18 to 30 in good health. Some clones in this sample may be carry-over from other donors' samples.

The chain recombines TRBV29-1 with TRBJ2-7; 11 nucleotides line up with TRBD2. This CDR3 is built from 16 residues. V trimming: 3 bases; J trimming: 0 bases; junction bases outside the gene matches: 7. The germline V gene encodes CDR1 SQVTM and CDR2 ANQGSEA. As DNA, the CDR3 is TGCAGCGTTGACGGACTAGCGGGTTACGGCTCCTACGAGCAGTACTTC. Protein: CSVDGLAGYGSYEQYF.

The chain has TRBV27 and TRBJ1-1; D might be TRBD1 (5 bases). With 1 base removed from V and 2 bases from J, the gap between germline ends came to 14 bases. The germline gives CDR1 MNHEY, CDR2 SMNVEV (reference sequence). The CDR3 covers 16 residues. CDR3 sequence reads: CASSLWAIGTNTEAFF. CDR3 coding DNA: TGTGCCAGCAGTTTATGGGCTATAGGGACCAACACTGAAGCTTTCTTT.

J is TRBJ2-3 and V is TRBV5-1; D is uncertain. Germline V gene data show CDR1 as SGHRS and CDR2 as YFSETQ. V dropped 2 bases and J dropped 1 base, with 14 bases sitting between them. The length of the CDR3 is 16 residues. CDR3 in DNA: TGCGCCAGCAGCTTAGGTTCCTTAGTAGGCACAGATACGCAGTATTTT. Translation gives CASSLGSLVGTDTQYF.

The CDR3 spells CASSHPGTSNTGELFF. For the CDR3, the DNA is TGCGCCAGCAGCCACCCCGGGACTTCGAACACCGGGGAGCTGTTTTTT. J is TRBJ2-2 and V is TRBV4-1; possibly TRBD2 for D (6 bases). V was trimmed by 3 bases and J by 0 bases, leaving 11 bases between them. This CDR3 region has 16 residues. CDR1 MGHRA and CDR2 YSYEKL come from the germline V gene.

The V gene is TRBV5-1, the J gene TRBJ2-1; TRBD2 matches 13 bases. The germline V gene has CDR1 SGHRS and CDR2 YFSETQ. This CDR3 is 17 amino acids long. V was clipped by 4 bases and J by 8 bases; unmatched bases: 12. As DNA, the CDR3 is TGCGCCAGCAGCCCCCGGCGGACTAGCGGGAGTGGTGATGAGCAGTTCTTC. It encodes CASSPRRTSGSGDEQFF.

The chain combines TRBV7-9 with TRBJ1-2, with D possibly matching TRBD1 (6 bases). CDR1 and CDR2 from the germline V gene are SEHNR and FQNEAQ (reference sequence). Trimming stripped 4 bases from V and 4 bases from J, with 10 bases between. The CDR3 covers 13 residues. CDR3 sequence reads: CASSYGQRYGYTF. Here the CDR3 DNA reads TGTGCCAGCAGCTACGGACAGCGCTATGGCTACACCTTC.

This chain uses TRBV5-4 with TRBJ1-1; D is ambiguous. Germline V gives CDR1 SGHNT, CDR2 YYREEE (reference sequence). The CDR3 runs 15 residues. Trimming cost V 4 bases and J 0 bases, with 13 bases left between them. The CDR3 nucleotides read TGTGCCAGCAGCCTCAAAGAGAATATGAACACTGAAGCTTTCTTT. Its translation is CASSLKENMNTEAFF. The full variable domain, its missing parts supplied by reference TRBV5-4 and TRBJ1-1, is ETGVTQSPTHLIKTRGQQVTLRCSSQSGHNTVSWYQQALGQGPQFIFQYYREEENGRGNFPPRFSGLQFPNYSSELNVNALELDDSALYLCASSLKENMNTEAFFGQGTRLTVV.

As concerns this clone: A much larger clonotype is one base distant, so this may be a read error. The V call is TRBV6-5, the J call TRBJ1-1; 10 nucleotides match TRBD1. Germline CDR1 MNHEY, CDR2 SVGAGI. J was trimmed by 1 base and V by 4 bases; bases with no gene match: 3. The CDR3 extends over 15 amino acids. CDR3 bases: TGTGCCAGCAGTTCGGACAGGGGGGCGAACACTGAAGCTTTCTTT. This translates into CASSSDRGANTEAFF.

This CDR3 is CATHTGGAVYGYTF. The CDR3 nucleotides are TGTGCCACCCACACCGGAGGGGCGGTTTATGGCTACACCTTC. The chain uses TRBV6-1 and TRBJ1-2, with D possibly being TRBD1 (5 bases). This CDR3 spans 14 amino acids. Trimming removed 10 bases at V and 5 bases at J, with 20 bases between. The V gene's germline CDR1 is MNHNS and CDR2 SASEGT.

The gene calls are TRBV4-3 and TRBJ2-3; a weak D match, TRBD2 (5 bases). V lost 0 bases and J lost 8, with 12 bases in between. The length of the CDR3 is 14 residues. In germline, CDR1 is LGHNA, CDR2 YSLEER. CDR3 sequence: CASSQERRYGTQYF. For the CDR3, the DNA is TGCGCCAGCAGCCAAGAAAGGAGGTACGGTACGCAGTATTTT.

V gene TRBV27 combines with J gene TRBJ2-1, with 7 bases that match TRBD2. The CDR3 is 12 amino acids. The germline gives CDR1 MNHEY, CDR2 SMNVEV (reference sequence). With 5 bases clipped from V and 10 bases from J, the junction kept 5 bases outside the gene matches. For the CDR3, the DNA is TGTGCCAGCAGTGGGGAGGGGTTGGAGCAGTTCTTC. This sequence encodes CASSGEGLEQFF.

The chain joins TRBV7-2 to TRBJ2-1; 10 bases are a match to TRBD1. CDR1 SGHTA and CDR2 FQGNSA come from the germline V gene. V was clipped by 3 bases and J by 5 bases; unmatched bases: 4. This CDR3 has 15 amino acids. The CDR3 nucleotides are TGTGCCAGCAGCTTCTCCGGGACAGGGGACAATGAGCAGTTCTTC. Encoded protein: CASSFSGTGDNEQFF. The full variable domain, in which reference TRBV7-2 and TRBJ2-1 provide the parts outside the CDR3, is GAGVSQSPSNKVTEKGKDVELRCDPISGHTALYWYRQSLGQGLEFLIYFQGNSAPDKSGLPSDRFSAERTGGSVSTLTIQRTQQEDSAVYLCASSFSGTGDNEQFFGPGTRLTVL.

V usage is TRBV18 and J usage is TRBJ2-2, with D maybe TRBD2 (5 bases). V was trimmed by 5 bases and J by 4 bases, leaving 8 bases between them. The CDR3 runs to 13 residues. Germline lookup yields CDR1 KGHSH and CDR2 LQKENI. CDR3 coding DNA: TGTGCCAGCTCAGCGGGTAGCACCGGGGAGCTGTTTTTT. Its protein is CASSAGSTGELFF.

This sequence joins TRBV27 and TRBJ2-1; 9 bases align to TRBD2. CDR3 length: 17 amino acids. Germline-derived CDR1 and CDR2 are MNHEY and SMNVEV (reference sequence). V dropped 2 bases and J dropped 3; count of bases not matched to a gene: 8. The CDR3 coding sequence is TGTGCCAGCAGTTTAGCTAGCGGGGCCTCAATCTACAATGAGCAGTTCTTC. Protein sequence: CASSLASGASIYNEQFF.

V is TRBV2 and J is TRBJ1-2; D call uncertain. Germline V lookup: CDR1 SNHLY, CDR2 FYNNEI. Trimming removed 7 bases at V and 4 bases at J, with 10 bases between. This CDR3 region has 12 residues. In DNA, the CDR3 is TGTGCCAGCACGAGGGTTGGCTATGGCTACACCTTC. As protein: CASTRVGYGYTF.

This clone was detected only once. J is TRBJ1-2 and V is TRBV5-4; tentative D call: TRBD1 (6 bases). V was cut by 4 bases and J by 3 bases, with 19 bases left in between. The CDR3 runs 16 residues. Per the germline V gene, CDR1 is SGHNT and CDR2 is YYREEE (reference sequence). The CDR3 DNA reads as TGTGCCAGCAGCCCCCACCCCCAGGGGCCCGACTATGGCTACACCTTC. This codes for CASSPHPQGPDYGYTF.

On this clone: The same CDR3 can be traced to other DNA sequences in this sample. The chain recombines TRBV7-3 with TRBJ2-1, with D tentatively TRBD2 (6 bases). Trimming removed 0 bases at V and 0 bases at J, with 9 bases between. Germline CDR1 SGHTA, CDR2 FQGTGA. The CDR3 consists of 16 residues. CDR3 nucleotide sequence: TGTGCCAGCAGCTTAACGTTGGGAGGCTCCTACAATGAGCAGTTCTTC. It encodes CASSLTLGGSYNEQFF.

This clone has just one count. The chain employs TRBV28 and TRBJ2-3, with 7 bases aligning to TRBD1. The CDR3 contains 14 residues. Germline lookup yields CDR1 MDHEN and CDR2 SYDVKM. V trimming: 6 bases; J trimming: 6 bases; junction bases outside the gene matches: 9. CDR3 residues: CASSRLGQADTQYF. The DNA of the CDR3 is TGTGCCAGCAGCCGTCTCGGACAGGCGGATACGCAGTATTTT. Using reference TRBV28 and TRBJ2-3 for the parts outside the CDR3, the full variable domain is DVKVTQSSRYLVKRTGEKVFLECVQDMDHENMFWYRQDPGLGLRLIYFSYDVKMKEKGDIPEGYSVSREKKERFSLILESASTNQTSMYLCASSRLGQADTQYFGPGTRLTVL.

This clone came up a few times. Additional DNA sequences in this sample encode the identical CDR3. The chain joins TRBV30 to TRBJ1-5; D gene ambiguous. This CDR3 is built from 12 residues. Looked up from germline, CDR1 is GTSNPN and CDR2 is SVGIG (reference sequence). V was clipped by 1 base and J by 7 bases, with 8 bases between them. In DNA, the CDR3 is TGTGCCTGGAGTGCGGTAGGACAGCCCCAGCATTTT. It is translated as CAWSAVGQPQHF.

The CDR3 DNA reads TGTGCCAGCAGTTTAGAATCCGGGACAGGGCAGTTTTCAGAGACCCAGTACTTC. Its translation is CASSLESGTGQFSETQYF. This chain links TRBV27 with TRBJ2-5, with 9 bases identical to TRBD1. The V gene end was trimmed by 2 bases and the J gene end by 4 bases; junction bases not matched to a gene: 14. CDR1 is MNHEY and CDR2 is SMNVEV in the germline V gene (reference sequence). The CDR3 contains 18 residues.